The 32 T cell receptor beta chains listed next were all sequenced from one sample in a study of CD8+ T cells in alopecia areata listed by TCRdb under 2018. The library was made by the immunoSEQ multiplex PCR assay. To provide template for TCR sequencing, every sample had RNA extracted and reverse transcribed into cDNA. The source is immuneACCESS, and TCRdb retained only in-frame sequences with V and J called. Part of the clones is not carried over; for the studies checked, unresolved V genes explain less than half of this, and the remainder is unexplained. For this sample there are more than 100,000 clones; around 59% appear just once. The ten largest make up 8% to 10% of the sample. The sequenced sample consisted of CD4+ T cells sorted from blood. All receptors derive from a human donor in good health.

V is TRBV19 and J is TRBJ2-6; 8 positions agree with TRBD1. The trim removed 6 bases at V and 2 bases at J, leaving 0 bases unmatched. Germline-derived CDR1 and CDR2 are LNHDA and SQIVND (reference sequence). This CDR3 is 14 amino acids long. The CDR3 region has the DNA TGTGCCAGTAGGACAGGGGCTGGGGCCAACGTCCTGACTTTC. Its translation is CASRTGAGANVLTF.

This chain connects TRBV6-1 to TRBJ1-2; 10 bases are a match to TRBD1. J gave up 7 bases and V 8 bases, and 13 bases lay outside the gene matches. The V gene's germline CDR1 is MNHNS and CDR2 SASEGT. There are 15 residues in the CDR3. The CDR3 region is CASRKGGQGRGGYTF. The DNA for the CDR3 is TGTGCCAGCCGGAAAGGGGGACAGGGGAGAGGTGGCTACACCTTC.

J is TRBJ2-3 and V is TRBV30, with D tentatively TRBD1 or TRBD2 (5 bases each). Germline V CDR1 and CDR2: GTSNPN, SVGIG (reference sequence). The CDR3 totals 14 residues. V shed 2 bases and J shed 3 bases, with 12 bases lying between them. CDR3 coding DNA: TGTGCCTGGAGTTCCCAGGGACGGACAGATACGCAGTATTTT. Protein sequence: CAWSSQGRTDTQYF. Full variable domain (outside the CDR3, taken from reference TRBV30 and TRBJ2-3): SQTIHQWPATLVQPVGSPLSLECTVEGTSNPNLYWYRQAAGRGLQLLFYSVGIGQISSEVPQNLSASRPQDRQFILSSKKLLLSDSGFYLCAWSSQGRTDTQYFGPGTRLTVL.

This sequence joins TRBV10-3 and TRBJ1-5; D might be TRBD1 (5 bases). This CDR3 contains 15 residues. CDR1 and CDR2 (germline): ENHRY, SYGVKD. The ends were cut back, 5 bases at V and 0 bases at J, with 11 bases in the middle. This CDR3 is CAISPGTYSNQPQHF. CDR3 in DNA: TGTGCCATCAGTCCCGGGACGTATAGCAATCAGCCCCAGCATTTT.

The V gene is TRBV11-2, the J gene TRBJ1-6; D remains unclear. This CDR3 spans 18 amino acids. Looked up from germline, CDR1 is SGHAT and CDR2 is FQNNGV. V was trimmed by 4 bases and J by 0 bases, leaving 16 bases between them. In nucleotides, the CDR3 is TGTGCCAGCAGCTCACCGGCGGGGTCGCGCTCCTATAATTCACCCCTCCACTTT. Amino acids: CASSSPAGSRSYNSPLHF.

This clone has a handful of counts. V gene TRBV29-1 combines with J gene TRBJ2-6; 10 positions match TRBD2. The CDR3 runs to 17 residues. J was trimmed by 1 base and V by 5 bases; bases with no gene match: 8. Germline CDR1 is SQVTM and CDR2 is ANQGSEA. CDR3 bases: TGCAGCGTTACCGGGACTAGCGTCAAATCTGGGGCCAACGTCCTGACTTTC. The encoded protein is CSVTGTSVKSGANVLTF.

This sequence joins TRBV6-6 and TRBJ2-2, with unresolved D. The germline CDR1 and CDR2 sequences are MNHNY and SVGAGI (reference sequence). The V end was cut by 7 bases, the J end by 3 bases, with 9 bases between. There are 13 residues in the CDR3. CDR3 DNA sequence: TGTGCCAGCACCAGGATCGACACCGGGGAGCTGTTTTTT. It is translated as CASTRIDTGELFF.

J is TRBJ1-2 and V is TRBV29-1; 8 bases agree with TRBD1. Trimming took 6 bases from V and 3 from J; bases not matched to a gene: 3. There are 12 residues in the CDR3. Looked up from germline, CDR1 is SQVTM and CDR2 is ANQGSEA. The CDR3 loop is CSVVQGDYGYTF. The CDR3 DNA follows: TGCAGCGTCGTACAGGGGGACTATGGCTACACCTTC.

This clone was detected only a few times. This rearrangement joins TRBV11-2 to TRBJ2-7; tentatively, D is TRBD2 (6 bases). Germline values: CDR1 SGHAT, CDR2 FQNNGV. The CDR3 is 15 amino acids. Trimming took 0 bases from V and 6 from J, leaving 15 bases between them. The CDR3 region has the DNA TGTGCCAGCAGCTTAGATCCGGTCGCGGGGCGCGAGCAGTACTTC. This translates into CASSLDPVAGREQYF.

The chain has TRBV10-3 and TRBJ2-5, with a tentative D call TRBD2 (6 bases). CDR1 ENHRY and CDR2 SYGVKD come from the germline V gene. Trimming took 4 bases from V and 2 from J, leaving 17 bases between them. CDR3 size: 16 residues. The CDR3 reads CAISGPAGTIQETQYF. The CDR3 region has the DNA TGTGCCATCAGTGGACCCGCGGGGACCATACAAGAGACCCAGTACTTC.

The rearrangement joins TRBV7-2 to TRBJ1-6; D unclear. CDR1 and CDR2 from the germline V gene are SGHTA and FQGNSA. V lost 1 base to trimming and J lost 9 bases, with 13 bases between them. CDR3 length: 15 residues. In DNA form, the CDR3 reads TGTGCCAGCAGCTTAGTTGGGGAGGCTGCTTCACCCCTCCACTTT. Its protein is CASSLVGEAASPLHF. Together with reference TRBV7-2 and TRBJ1-6, the CDR3 gives the full variable domain: GAGVSQSPSNKVTEKGKDVELRCDPISGHTALYWYRQSLGQGLEFLIYFQGNSAPDKSGLPSDRFSAERTGGSVSTLTIQRTQQEDSAVYLCASSLVGEAASPLHFGNGTRLTVT.

The V gene is TRBV19, the J gene TRBJ2-3, with TRBD2 as a possible D gene (5 bases). CDR1 LNHDA and CDR2 SQIVND come from the germline V gene (reference sequence). V was pared by 6 bases and J by 2 bases, with 12 bases between. This CDR3 is built from 14 residues. CDR3 sequence reads: CASSPGILTDTQYF. For the CDR3, the DNA is TGTGCCAGTAGCCCGGGGATACTCACAGATACGCAGTATTTT. Full variable domain (missing parts from reference TRBV19 and TRBJ2-3): DGGITQSPKYLFRKEGQNVTLSCEQNLNHDAMYWYRQDPGQGLRLIYYSQIVNDFQKGDIAEGYSVSREKKESFPLTVTSAQKNPTAFYLCASSPGILTDTQYFGPGTRLTVL.

The chain links TRBV29-1 to TRBJ2-5; TRBD2 agrees at 9 bases. Germline trimming cut 6 bases from V and 2 bases from J; bases unmatched to any gene: 7. The CDR3 is 14 residues long. Germline values: CDR1 SQVTM, CDR2 ANQGSEA. The CDR3 DNA follows: TGCAGCGTGGTTGGGACTAGCCTTCAAGAGACCCAGTACTTC. Protein: CSVVGTSLQETQYF.

This clone was counted between two and nine times. The chain couples TRBV28 to TRBJ2-1; weak D call: TRBD2 (5 bases). Germline V lookup: CDR1 MDHEN, CDR2 SYDVKM. V lost 6 bases and J lost 3, with 21 bases in between. The CDR3 is 17 residues long. Here the CDR3 reads CASSQGRGLVFYNEQFF. The CDR3 nucleotides are TGTGCCAGCAGCCAAGGGAGAGGGTTGGTTTTCTACAATGAGCAGTTCTTC.

Regarding this clone: The sample contains more than one DNA sequence encoding this CDR3. The V gene is TRBV29-1, the J gene TRBJ2-3; D gene unclear. V lost 6 bases to trimming and J lost 2 bases, with 12 bases between them. CDR1 and CDR2 (germline): SQVTM, ANQGSEA. The CDR3 contains 13 residues. The DNA for the CDR3 is TGCAGCGTCAGTGGGCTATCCACAGATACGCAGTATTTT. This codes for CSVSGLSTDTQYF.

Concerning this clone: The junction departs from the called germline gene at one end, perhaps through a read error. The chain is built from TRBV10-3 and TRBJ2-7; 9 bases align to TRBD1. Germline V gene lookup returns CDR1 ENHRY and CDR2 SYGVKD. The CDR3 sequence is 12 residues long. CDR3 nucleotides: TGTGCCATCGAAGGGACAGGGCCCCGAGGTCTCTTC. This encodes CAIEGTGPRGLF.

The gene calls are TRBV28 and TRBJ2-7, with 7 bases identical to TRBD1. Germline V gene lookup returns CDR1 MDHEN and CDR2 SYDVKM. This CDR3 has 15 residues. With 4 bases clipped from V and 3 bases from J, the junction kept 9 bases outside the gene matches. The CDR3 reads CASSSSGGAVYEQYF. DNA of the CDR3: TGTGCCAGCAGTTCCTCAGGGGGAGCGGTCTACGAGCAGTACTTC.

This clone was seen a handful of times. The J gene is TRBJ2-2, the V gene TRBV30, with TRBD1 matching 7 bases. With 3 bases clipped from V and 0 bases from J, the junction kept 4 bases outside the gene matches. The CDR3 runs 15 residues. Germline CDR1 reads GTSNPN; CDR2 reads SVGIG (reference sequence). DNA for the CDR3: TGTGCCTGGAGGGGACAGACATCGAACACCGGGGAGCTGTTTTTT. It is translated as CAWRGQTSNTGELFF. Full variable domain (rest looked up from reference TRBV30 and TRBJ2-2): SQTIHQWPATLVQPVGSPLSLECTVEGTSNPNLYWYRQAAGRGLQLLFYSVGIGQISSEVPQNLSASRPQDRQFILSSKKLLLSDSGFYLCAWRGQTSNTGELFFGEGSRLTVL.

This clone showed up just once. This chain joins TRBV7-2 and TRBJ2-7; maybe TRBD2 (5 bases). V was trimmed by 1 base and J by 2 bases, leaving 6 bases between them. This CDR3 spans 13 amino acids. Germline V gene data show CDR1 as SGHTA and CDR2 as FQGNSA. CDR3 in DNA: TGTGCCAGCAGCTTAGGAGGGCCCTACGAGCAGTACTTC. It encodes CASSLGGPYEQYF.

This chain uses TRBV6-5 with TRBJ2-6, with a tentative D call TRBD1 (5 bases). This CDR3 region has 15 residues. The V gene lost 6 bases and the J gene lost 0 bases, with 9 bases spanning the gap. Germline values: CDR1 MNHEY, CDR2 SVGAGI. Written as DNA, the CDR3 is TGTGCCAGCAGCGACAGAAGCTCTGGGGCCAACGTCCTGACTTTC. The encoded protein is CASSDRSSGANVLTF.

CDR3 nucleotide sequence: TGTGCCAGCAGCCAAGAGATAGGAGAAAAACTGTTTTTT. Encoded protein: CASSQEIGEKLFF. The genes are TRBV4-2 and TRBJ1-4; D not resolved. Between the trimmed V and J ends, which lost 0 bases and 8 bases, there was a span of 7 bases. CDR3 length equals 13 residues. Germline V gene lookup returns CDR1 LGHNA and CDR2 YNFKEQ.

J is TRBJ2-1 and V is TRBV20-1; the D is unclear. CDR3 size: 11 residues. V lost 6 bases to trimming and J lost 6 bases, with 9 bases between them. Germline lookup yields CDR1 DFQATT and CDR2 SNEGSKA (reference sequence). The CDR3 sequence is CSAATFNEQFF. CDR3 DNA: TGCAGTGCCGCGACATTCAATGAGCAGTTCTTC.

This clone was seen a few times. The chain uses TRBV2 and TRBJ2-1; TRBD1 aligns across 7 bases. CDR3 length: 13 amino acids. The V and J ends lost 7 bases and 8 bases, in that order; junction bases with no gene match: 8. The germline V gene encodes CDR1 SNHLY and CDR2 FYNNEI. The CDR3 spells CASTRQGSDEQFF. CDR3 nucleotide sequence: TGTGCCAGCACCAGACAGGGTTCCGATGAGCAGTTCTTC.

This chain links TRBV28 with TRBJ2-6; the D is unclear. The germline CDR1 and CDR2 sequences are MDHEN and SYDVKM. The CDR3 is 13 amino acids. The V and J ends lost 7 bases and 1 base respectively, with 5 bases between them. Here the CDR3 reads CASIRSGANVLTF. For the CDR3, the DNA is TGTGCCAGCATACGTTCTGGGGCCAACGTCCTGACTTTC.

The chain combines TRBV21-1 with TRBJ2-3; the table's D call of TRBD1 was not tested on the DNA. TRBV21-1 is flagged as a pseudogene. CDR3 length: 15 residues. The CDR3 sequence is CACFYRDRGTDTQYF. Written as DNA, the CDR3 is TGTGCCTGCTTCTACCGGGACAGGGGCACAGATACGCAGTATTTT.

V and J are TRBV5-1 and TRBJ1-6; maybe TRBD1 (5 bases). V lost 0 bases and J lost 8, with 12 bases in between. Germline CDR1 and CDR2: SGHRS and YFSETQ. The CDR3 runs 15 residues. The CDR3 sequence: CASSLAVQGDSPLHF. The CDR3, as DNA: TGCGCCAGCAGCTTGGCGGTTCAGGGAGATTCACCCCTCCACTTT.

In its sample, this clone was seen once. This chain connects TRBV5-6 to TRBJ1-6; 9 positions match TRBD1. Germline V gene sequence: CDR1 SGHDT, CDR2 YYEEEE. V trimming: 5 bases; J trimming: 9 bases; junction bases outside the gene matches: 6. The CDR3 is 14 amino acids. CDR3 DNA sequence: TGTGCCAGCAGTTGGGACAGGGAAACTTCACCCCTCCACTTT. Protein sequence: CASSWDRETSPLHF.

The rearrangement uses TRBV2 and TRBJ2-1, with D hard to call. Germline V gene lookup returns CDR1 SNHLY and CDR2 FYNNEI. The V end lost 3 bases, the J end lost 7 bases, and 10 bases lay between the germline ends. The CDR3 totals 13 residues. The CDR3 loop is CASSDGGLNEQFF. The CDR3, as DNA: TGTGCCAGCAGTGATGGCGGCTTGAATGAGCAGTTCTTC.

Only a few counts were recorded for this clone. This chain joins TRBV9 and TRBJ2-3; 9 bases map to TRBD2. V shed 1 base, J shed 2 bases, and the junction held 5 bases outside the gene matches. This CDR3 contains 16 residues. Germline V gene lookup returns CDR1 SGDLS and CDR2 YYNGEE. The CDR3 reads CASSVQSGGPTDTQYF. CDR3 sequence (DNA): TGTGCCAGCAGCGTACAAAGCGGGGGGCCCACAGATACGCAGTATTTT.

The chain couples TRBV5-1 to TRBJ2-5, with D maybe TRBD2 (5 bases). The CDR3 is 14 residues long. From germline, CDR1 is SGHRS and CDR2 YFSETQ. Trimming stripped 0 bases from V and 4 bases from J, with 10 bases between. DNA for the CDR3: TGCGCCAGCAGCTTGGCCCTAGCCGCAGAGACCCAGTACTTC. It yields the protein CASSLALAAETQYF.

This clone was seen more than once but under ten times. This chain links TRBV28 with TRBJ1-4; D gene unclear. Germline V gene data show CDR1 as MDHEN and CDR2 as SYDVKM. The CDR3 has 12 amino acids. The V gene lost 10 bases and the J gene lost 7 bases, with 13 bases spanning the gap. CDR3 sequence: CATHGIGEKLFF. For the CDR3, the DNA is TGTGCCACCCACGGAATTGGTGAAAAACTGTTTTTT.

The rearrangement joins TRBV19 to TRBJ2-6; D not resolved. Germline values: CDR1 LNHDA, CDR2 SQIVND (reference sequence). The CDR3 runs 14 residues. The V end was cut by 9 bases, the J end by 0 bases, with 9 bases between. CDR3 sequence (DNA): TGTGCCAGCCACGTAAGCTCTGGGGCCAACGTCCTGACTTTC. This codes for CASHVSSGANVLTF.